The clone carrying this T cell receptor beta chain was seen a single time. This sample was included in a study of PD-1 blockade in classical Hodgkin lymphoma. V dropped 8 bases and J dropped 9; count of bases not matched to a gene: 7. In germline, CDR1 is MNHEY, CDR2 SMNVEV (reference sequence). The CDR3 has 12 amino acids. Libraries were prepared by immunoSEQ multiplex PCR; TCRdb keeps only in-frame clonotypes and omits some of them. The sample has about 64,000 clones, more than 90% seen once. The time point denotes: cycle 4 day 1 (C4D1), after five to seven weeks of nivolumab. Relapse was seen in all patients after autologous stem cell transplantation, and brentuximab vedotin exposure was variable.

V is TRBV27 and J is TRBJ2-1; TRBD2 aligns across 7 bases. This specimen was peripheral blood mononuclear cells (PBMCs), taken before the fourth cycle of nivolumab. The clonotype comes from a human donor with classical Hodgkin lymphoma. CDR3 sequence: CASQGTNLEQFF. The DNA of the CDR3 is TGTGCCAGCCAAGGGACTAACCTTGAGCAGTTCTTC.